These 16 T cell receptor beta chains were sequenced from one sample in a study of CD8 T cells in ankylosing spondylitis. Study results and caveats: What seemed typical of ankylosing spondylitis blood was a TCR beta motif built from fewer than ten highly homologous variants.

TCRdb re-called the 5' RACE reads through MiXCR, storing one row per CDR3 protein. Found here are 130,000 or so distinct CDR3 sequences, approximately 17% of them singletons; the top ten hold about 33%. No antigen is known for these receptors. The sequencing sample was made of blood, either unsorted or a sorted T cell fraction (not recorded which). These receptor sequences come from a male donor with ankylosing spondylitis.

The DNA of the CDR3 is TGTGCCAGCAGTGAGGACATGTCTTTTTACGAGCAGTACTTC. Its protein product is CASSEDMSFYEQYF. This rearrangement joins TRBV27 to TRBJ2-7, with a weak D call TRBD1 (5 bases). Germline lookup yields CDR1 MNHEY and CDR2 SMNVEV (reference sequence). CDR3 length equals 14 residues. V lost 5 bases and J lost 4, with 15 bases in between.

This clonotype was seen many times. The chain carries TRBV28 and TRBJ2-3, with 7 nucleotides matching TRBD2. This CDR3 has 17 amino acids. The junction had 13 bases not matched to a gene; V was cut back by 5 bases and J by 2 bases. Germline CDR1 MDHEN, CDR2 SYDVKM. The CDR3 region is CASSTPGLPQLTDTQYF. Here the CDR3 DNA reads TGTGCCAGCAGTACCCCGGGACTACCACAACTCACAGATACGCAGTATTTT.

This clonotype showed up just a few times. CDR3 sequence reads: CASSRIFSGTGPNTGELFF. The DNA of the CDR3 is TGCGCCAGCAGCCGTATATTCTCCGGGACAGGTCCTAACACCGGGGAGCTGTTTTTT. V gene TRBV4-1 combines with J gene TRBJ2-2; 8 positions agree with TRBD1. Unmatched junction bases numbered 15, after V lost 4 bases and J lost 2 bases. The CDR3 is 19 residues long. Germline assignment: CDR1 MGHRA and CDR2 YSYEKL.

The chain recombines TRBV9 with TRBJ1-1, with no clear D. This CDR3 region has 14 residues. The V gene's germline CDR1 is SGDLS and CDR2 YYNGEE. V lost 3 bases and J lost 6, with 15 bases in between. CDR3 loop: CASSESSSAAEAFF. The CDR3 DNA reads as TGTGCCAGCAGCGAATCTTCATCGGCGGCTGAAGCTTTCTTT. Combining the CDR3 with reference TRBV9 and TRBJ1-1 gives the whole variable domain DSGVTQTPKHLITATGQRVTLRCSPRSGDLSVYWYQQSLDQGLQFLIQYYNGEERAKGNILERFSAQQFPDLHSELNLSSLELGDSALYFCASSESSSAAEAFFGQGTRLTVV.

This clonotype was counted between two and nine times. The rearrangement uses TRBV2 and TRBJ2-5, with 8 bases that match TRBD2. The CDR3 runs to 13 residues. Trimming at V came to 7 bases and at J to 7 bases, leaving 8 bases not matched to a gene. Germline-derived CDR1 and CDR2 are SNHLY and FYNNEI. CDR3 nucleotide sequence: TGTGCCAGCACTTCGGGACTAGTGGGGACCCAGTACTTC. Encoded protein: CASTSGLVGTQYF. Full variable domain (rest looked up from reference TRBV2 and TRBJ2-5): EPEVTQTPSHQVTQMGQEVILRCVPISNHLYFYWYRQILGQKVEFLVSFYNNEISEKSEIFDDQFSVERPDGSNFTLKIRSTKLEDSAMYFCASTSGLVGTQYFGPGTRLLVL.

This clonotype has more than one count but fewer than ten. The gene calls are TRBV2 and TRBJ1-2, with D possibly TRBD1 on 5 matching bases. Per germline, CDR1 SNHLY and CDR2 FYNNEI. Trimming cost V 1 base and J 4 bases, with 13 bases left between them. The CDR3 runs to 15 residues. Written as DNA, the CDR3 is TGTGCCAGCAGTGAAGATTCGAGGGGCGGCTATGGCTACACCTTC. Its protein is CASSEDSRGGYGYTF. The full variable domain, in which reference TRBV2 and TRBJ1-2 provide the parts outside the CDR3, is EPEVTQTPSHQVTQMGQEVILRCVPISNHLYFYWYRQILGQKVEFLVSFYNNEISEKSEIFDDQFSVERPDGSNFTLKIRSTKLEDSAMYFCASSEDSRGGYGYTFGSGTRLTVV.

The chain employs TRBV5-1 and TRBJ2-5, with a tentative D call TRBD1 (6 bases). Germline V gives CDR1 SGHRS, CDR2 YFSETQ. Trimming cost V 5 bases and J 5 bases, with 7 bases left between them. The CDR3 has 11 amino acids. The CDR3 DNA is TGCGCCAGCAGACAGGGCGAGACCCAGTACTTC. It codes for CASRQGETQYF.

The table lists this clonotype with a few counts. The chain joins TRBV5-4 to TRBJ2-7; D not certain. V lost 0 bases and J lost 0, with 4 bases in between. Germline V gene data show CDR1 as SGHNT and CDR2 as YYREEE (reference sequence). CDR3 size: 13 residues. CDR3 DNA sequence: TGTGCCAGCAGCTTGGGGAACTCCTACGAGCAGTACTTC. Encoded protein: CASSLGNSYEQYF.

This clonotype has a handful of counts. The chain recombines TRBV7-9 with TRBJ1-4; D is unclear. The CDR3 totals 15 residues. V was clipped by 5 bases and J by 0 bases, with 10 bases between them. Germline V gene lookup returns CDR1 SEHNR and CDR2 FQNEAQ (reference sequence). The CDR3 spells CASSPFTATNEKLFF. The CDR3 DNA sequence: TGTGCCAGCAGCCCCTTCACCGCAACTAATGAAAAACTGTTTTTT.

The chain couples TRBV28 to TRBJ2-7, with D possibly being TRBD1 (6 bases). The CDR3 is 15 residues long. Germline CDR1 reads MDHEN; CDR2 reads SYDVKM. The V end lost 7 bases, the J end lost 3 bases, and 19 bases lay between the germline ends. The CDR3 loop reads CASTWSGERDYEQYF. The CDR3 region has the DNA TGTGCCAGCACCTGGTCAGGGGAAAGGGACTACGAGCAGTACTTC.

The chain employs TRBV12-3 or TRBV12-4 and TRBJ2-1; D unresolved. The V end lost 5 bases, the J end lost 10 bases, and 12 bases lay between the germline ends. The CDR3 is made up of 12 amino acids. The CDR3: CASSVGGREQFF. CDR3 nucleotides: TGTGCCAGCAGTGTAGGTGGACGGGAGCAGTTCTTC.

In its sample, this clonotype was seen many times. The chain carries TRBV12-3 or TRBV12-4 and TRBJ2-1; 8 bases match TRBD1. Trimming at V came to 7 bases and at J to 10 bases, leaving 6 bases not matched to a gene. The CDR3 sequence is 12 residues long. This CDR3 is CASTLTGVEQFF. CDR3 nucleotide sequence: TGTGCCAGCACTTTGACAGGGGTGGAGCAGTTCTTC.

This clonotype was counted ten times or more. The rearrangement uses TRBV7-9 and TRBJ2-7; 10 bases align to TRBD2. The CDR3 is made up of 14 amino acids. The ends lost 7 bases at V and 2 bases at J; junction bases unmatched: 5. The V gene's germline CDR1 is SEHNR and CDR2 FQNEAQ (reference sequence). The CDR3 nucleotides are TGTGCCAGCACCACTAGCGGGGAGCCCTACGAGCAGTACTTC. This gives the protein CASTTSGEPYEQYF.

This chain links TRBV7-9 with TRBJ2-7; the D gene is possibly TRBD2 (5 bases). V was trimmed by 5 bases and J by 3 bases, leaving 11 bases between them. The CDR3 totals 13 residues. The germline V gene encodes CDR1 SEHNR and CDR2 FQNEAQ (reference sequence). CDR3 amino acids: CASSPRRSYEQYF. DNA for the CDR3: TGTGCCAGCAGCCCGAGGAGGAGCTACGAGCAGTACTTC. Full variable domain (outside the CDR3, taken from reference TRBV7-9 and TRBJ2-7): DTGVSQNPRHKITKRGQNVTFRCDPISEHNRLYWYRQTLGQGPEFLTYFQNEAQLEKSRLLSDRFSAERPKGSFSTLEIQRTEQGDSAMYLCASSPRRSYEQYFGPGTRLTVT.

In its sample, this clonotype is medium-sized. The chain links TRBV7-9 to TRBJ2-4; 7 positions agree with TRBD1. The CDR3 is 17 residues long. Germline lookup yields CDR1 SEHNR and CDR2 FQNEAQ (reference sequence). The ends lost 4 bases at V and 2 bases at J; junction bases unmatched: 11. The CDR3: CASSSTSGQRTKNIQYF. The CDR3 bases are TGTGCCAGCAGCTCGACCTCGGGACAGAGGACCAAAAACATTCAGTACTTC.

The rearrangement uses TRBV12-3 or TRBV12-4 and TRBJ2-1, with D perhaps assigned TRBD1 or TRBD2 (5 bases each). The V gene lost 7 bases and the J gene lost 4 bases, with 20 bases spanning the gap. The CDR3 contains 16 residues. The chain's CDR3 is CASTPGGTGVYNEQFF. As DNA, the CDR3 is TGTGCCAGCACCCCGGGTGGGACCGGCGTATACAATGAGCAGTTCTTC.